The 17 T cell receptor beta chains listed next were all sequenced from one sample in a study of blood T cell repertoires in COVID-19 (dated by TCRdb to 2018 to 2021). Libraries came from the immunoSEQ multiplex PCR assay. As stored in TCRdb, this immuneACCESS dataset retains in-frame rearrangements with V and J assigned. A fraction of the clones does not appear; measured against another copy, unresolved V genes explain less than half of the discrepancy, and the remainder lacks a known reason. The sample contains fewer than 250,000 clones, 75% to 85% of them found a single time. The top ten constitute 8.5% to 9.5% of the sample. Sample: PBMCs or T cells enriched from blood (not recorded which). All receptors derive from a woman in her forties or fifties with acute COVID-19.

The chain employs TRBV5-1 and TRBJ2-7, with 9 positions matching TRBD1. V shed 0 bases, J shed 5 bases, and the junction held 0 bases outside the gene matches. This CDR3 comprises 13 residues. Germline V gives CDR1 SGHRS, CDR2 YFSETQ. CDR3 region: CASSLGDRDEQYF. CDR3 nucleotides: TGCGCCAGCAGCTTGGGGGACAGGGACGAGCAGTACTTC.

This clone has just a few counts. The V gene is TRBV5-6, the J gene TRBJ2-4; 8 nucleotides match TRBD1. V shed 3 bases, J shed 3 bases, and the junction held 5 bases outside the gene matches. The CDR3 is made up of 15 amino acids. The germline V gene encodes CDR1 SGHDT and CDR2 YYEEEE. This CDR3 reads CASSSLTGDKNIQYF. The CDR3 DNA sequence: TGTGCCAGCAGCTCCCTGACAGGGGACAAAAACATTCAGTACTTC.

The V call is TRBV6-2 or TRBV6-3, the J call TRBJ2-6; 7 positions match TRBD1. Losses at the gene ends were 1 base for V and 2 bases for J; bases not matched to a gene: 11. The CDR3 covers 19 residues. In germline, CDR1 is MNHEY, CDR2 SVGEGT. The CDR3 loop is CASSYFTGDREAGANVLTF. Here the CDR3 DNA reads TGTGCCAGCAGTTACTTCACAGGGGATCGGGAAGCTGGGGCCAACGTCCTGACTTTC.

The gene calls are TRBV9 and TRBJ1-5; 7 bases map to TRBD1. Trimming cost V 8 bases and J 0 bases; bases outside gene matches: 8. Germline V gene lookup returns CDR1 SGDLS and CDR2 YYNGEE. CDR3 length equals 15 residues. DNA of the CDR3: TGTGCCAGAATAGGGACAGAGCCTAGCAATCAGCCCCAGCATTTT. Amino acid sequence: CARIGTEPSNQPQHF.

The chain joins TRBV5-4 to TRBJ2-6; the D gene is possibly TRBD2 (7 bases). CDR3 length equals 15 residues. Germline loops: CDR1 SGHNT, CDR2 YYREEE (reference sequence). V lost 4 bases to trimming and J lost 4 bases, with 12 bases between them. CDR3 in DNA: TGTGCCAGCAGCCCCGGGGGGCAGGGGGCCAACGTCCTGACTTTC. Translated, it gives CASSPGGQGANVLTF. Looking up the rest from reference TRBV5-4 and TRBJ2-6 gives the full variable domain: ETGVTQSPTHLIKTRGQQVTLRCSSQSGHNTVSWYQQALGQGPQFIFQYYREEENGRGNFPPRFSGLQFPNYSSELNVNALELDDSALYLCASSPGGQGANVLTFGAGSRLTVL.

V usage is TRBV4-3 and J usage is TRBJ1-3; D gene unclear. With 0 bases removed from V and 1 base from J, the gap between germline ends came to 16 bases. Germline assignment: CDR1 LGHNA and CDR2 YSLEER. The CDR3 has 18 amino acids. The CDR3 DNA reads as TGCGCCAGCAGCCAAGATAGTCTGGGAGCGTTTTCTGGAAACACCATATATTTT. It is translated as CASSQDSLGAFSGNTIYF.

The chain links TRBV5-1 to TRBJ1-4; 8 positions agree with TRBD1. The CDR3 sequence is 14 residues long. J lost 5 bases, V lost 4 bases, and 4 bases had no gene match. The V gene's germline CDR1 is SGHRS and CDR2 YFSETQ. The CDR3, as DNA: TGCGCCAGCAGCCCTAGGACAGGGAATGAAAAACTGTTTTTT. Residues: CASSPRTGNEKLFF.

The chain couples TRBV29-1 to TRBJ1-1, with TRBD1 matching over 9 bases. With 5 bases clipped from V and 3 bases from J, the junction kept 10 bases outside the gene matches. This CDR3 region has 15 residues. Germline V gene sequence: CDR1 SQVTM, CDR2 ANQGSEA. CDR3 amino acids: CSVIDRGSWDTEAFF. DNA of the CDR3: TGCAGCGTTATCGACAGGGGGTCTTGGGACACTGAAGCTTTCTTT. The full variable domain, rest sourced from reference TRBV29-1 and TRBJ1-1, is SAVISQKPSRDICQRGTSLTIQCQVDSQVTMMFWYRQQPGQSLTLIATANQGSEATYESGFVIDKFPISRPNLTFSTLTVSNMSPEDSSIYLCSVIDRGSWDTEAFFGQGTRLTVV.

This rearrangement joins TRBV6-2 or TRBV6-3 to TRBJ1-2; 7 bases line up with TRBD1. The trim removed 6 bases at V and 3 bases at J, leaving 7 bases unmatched. CDR3 length: 14 amino acids. Germline loops: CDR1 MNHEY, CDR2 SVGEGT. Here the CDR3 DNA reads TGTGCCAGCAGGCCTGACAGGGTAGACTATGGCTACACCTTC. As protein: CASRPDRVDYGYTF.

The rearrangement joins TRBV5-6 to TRBJ1-1; D is unclear. In germline, CDR1 is SGHDT, CDR2 YYEEEE. V lost 0 bases to trimming and J lost 6 bases, with 21 bases between them. This CDR3 region has 17 residues. The CDR3 nucleotides read TGTGCCAGCAGCTTGGGTATAGGTGCGGCCGTCCGACCTGAAGCTTTCTTT. Amino acids: CASSLGIGAAVRPEAFF. Full variable domain (outside the CDR3, taken from reference TRBV5-6 and TRBJ1-1): DAGVTQSPTHLIKTRGQQVTLRCSPKSGHDTVSWYQQALGQGPQFIFQYYEEEERQRGNFPDRFSGHQFPNYSSELNVNALLLGDSALYLCASSLGIGAAVRPEAFFGQGTRLTVV.

The chain has TRBV30 and TRBJ1-3, with D unclear. The V and J ends lost 2 bases and 2 bases respectively, with 13 bases between them. This CDR3 is 15 amino acids long. Germline-derived CDR1 and CDR2 are GTSNPN and SVGIG (reference sequence). The CDR3 sequence is CAWSSRPVPGNTIYF. CDR3 nucleotides: TGTGCCTGGAGTTCTCGTCCAGTCCCTGGAAACACCATATATTTT.

This sequence joins TRBV18 and TRBJ1-1; no clear D. Trimming shortened V by 6 bases and J by 7 bases, and 15 bases separated the two germline ends. The CDR3 covers 13 residues. CDR1 and CDR2 (germline): KGHSH, LQKENI. CDR3 region: CASSPGPGLEAFF. CDR3 nucleotide sequence: TGTGCCAGCTCTCCGGGTCCGGGTCTTGAAGCTTTCTTT.

The chain is built from TRBV11-2 and TRBJ1-6, with D perhaps matching TRBD1 (6 bases). Germline V gene data show CDR1 as SGHAT and CDR2 as FQNNGV. CDR3 length: 12 amino acids. V lost 7 bases and J lost 14, with 15 bases in between. The CDR3 nucleotides are TGTGCCAGCACCTACACGAGGGACACCCTCCACTTT. As protein: CASTYTRDTLHF.

This clone was counted once. V usage is TRBV4-3 and J usage is TRBJ2-1; 8 positions match TRBD2. V gave up 0 bases and J gave up 10 bases; unmatched junction bases: 11. Germline CDR1 reads LGHNA; CDR2 reads YSLEER. The CDR3 consists of 16 residues. CDR3 DNA sequence: TGCGCCAGCAGCCAAGATCGGGGGGGGCCTTCCAGGGAGCAGTTCTTC. It yields the protein CASSQDRGGPSREQFF.

This chain links TRBV15 with TRBJ2-2; the D gene is possibly TRBD2 (6 bases). Looked up from germline, CDR1 is LNHNV and CDR2 is YYDKDF (reference sequence). The V and J ends lost 0 bases and 6 bases respectively, with 11 bases between them. The CDR3 covers 15 residues. CDR3 sequence: CATSRERGVAGELFF. In DNA form, the CDR3 reads TGTGCCACCAGCAGAGAGCGGGGCGTGGCCGGGGAGCTGTTTTTT.

The chain uses TRBV30 and TRBJ1-2; TRBD1 matches 11 bases. The CDR3 covers 15 residues. Germline assignment: CDR1 GTSNPN and CDR2 SVGIG (reference sequence). The V segment lost 0 bases and the J segment 2 bases; nucleotides outside the gene matches: 2. CDR3 loop: CAWSVGQGANYGYTF. In nucleotides, the CDR3 is TGTGCCTGGAGTGTAGGACAGGGGGCAAACTATGGCTACACCTTC.

The table lists this clone with a count of one. The DNA for the CDR3 is TGTGCCAGCAGCCAAGTGGGGACTTCCTACGAGCAGTACTTC. Translation: CASSQVGTSYEQYF. V usage is TRBV3-1 (or the pseudogene TRBV3-2) and J usage is TRBJ2-7; weak D call: TRBD2 (6 bases). Trimming removed 1 base from V and 1 base from J, with 8 bases in between. Germline assignment: CDR1 LGHDT and CDR2 YNNKEL (reference sequence). The CDR3 has 14 residues.